A single sample is the source of the 18 T cell receptor beta chains below, sequenced in a study of response to subunit inactivated influenza vaccine. TCRdb reanalysed the RT-PCR reads using MiXCR and keeps one entry per CDR3 protein. The sample holds fewer than 800,000 distinct CDR3 sequences, around a sixth seen once. The source was PBMCs from blood, collected about 12 days after vaccination. These receptors were taken from a man aged 45-65 years who received an inactivated influenza vaccine.

The rearrangement links TRBV7-9 to TRBJ1-2; D unclear. V lost 1 base and J lost 4, with 10 bases in between. CDR1 SEHNR and CDR2 FQNEAQ come from the germline V gene (reference sequence). The CDR3 loop spans 14 amino acids. The CDR3: CASSLDGPSYGYTF. CDR3 DNA: TGTGCCAGCAGCTTAGATGGGCCGTCCTATGGCTACACCTTC. Using reference TRBV7-9 and TRBJ1-2 for the parts outside the CDR3, the full variable domain is DTGVSQNPRHKITKRGQNVTFRCDPISEHNRLYWYRQTLGQGPEFLTYFQNEAQLEKSRLLSDRFSAERPKGSFSTLEIQRTEQGDSAMYLCASSLDGPSYGYTFGSGTRLTVV.

This clonotype was detected only a few times. The chain recombines TRBV7-2 with TRBJ1-2; possibly TRBD1 for D (5 bases). V was cut by 5 bases and J by 8 bases, with 12 bases left in between. CDR1 and CDR2 (germline): SGHTA, FQGNSA. This CDR3 region has 12 residues. The DNA of the CDR3 is TGTGCCAGCAGCCCTACATGGGGCGGCTACACCTTC. Amino acid sequence: CASSPTWGGYTF.

V usage is TRBV9 and J usage is TRBJ2-2; 13 bases align to TRBD2. CDR1 and CDR2 (germline): SGDLS, YYNGEE. This CDR3 is 15 amino acids long. Losses at the gene ends were 3 bases for V and 5 bases for J; bases not matched to a gene: 1. Here the CDR3 DNA reads TGTGCCAGCAGCGAACTAGCGGGGGGGACCGGGGAGCTGTTTTTT. Its translation: CASSELAGGTGELFF.

The chain carries TRBV7-3 and TRBJ2-1; 7 positions agree with TRBD2. V shed 1 base, J shed 10 bases, and the junction held 19 bases outside the gene matches. Per germline, CDR1 SGHTA and CDR2 FQGTGA. The CDR3 contains 18 residues. CDR3 in amino acids: CASSLMGIRGEGRKEQFF. Here the CDR3 DNA reads TGTGCCAGCAGCTTAATGGGAATTCGGGGGGAGGGCCGGAAAGAGCAGTTCTTC.

V usage is TRBV7-2 and J usage is TRBJ2-1; no definite D call. The germline V gene has CDR1 SGHTA and CDR2 FQGNSA. The CDR3 loop spans 15 amino acids. Deletions cut 5 bases from V and 5 bases from J, with 16 bases between. This CDR3 reads CASSPTRRANNEQFF. In nucleotides, the CDR3 is TGTGCCAGCAGCCCGACCAGGAGAGCCAACAATGAGCAGTTCTTC.

In this sample, this clonotype turned up a few times. CDR3 sequence: CSATSPGAGYEQYF. The CDR3, as DNA: TGCAGTGCTACCAGTCCGGGGGCTGGCTACGAGCAGTACTTC. The V and J genes are TRBV20-1 and TRBJ2-7; the D call may be TRBD1 or TRBD2 (6 bases each). Deletions cut 4 bases from V and 3 bases from J, with 16 bases between. The CDR3 has 14 residues. Looked up from germline, CDR1 is DFQATT and CDR2 is SNEGSKA (reference sequence).

This clonotype occurred a few times. V gene TRBV20-1 combines with J gene TRBJ2-5; 15 nucleotides line up with TRBD2. Per the germline V gene, CDR1 is DFQATT and CDR2 is SNEGSKA (reference sequence). The V and J ends lost 6 bases and 0 bases, in that order; junction bases with no gene match: 8. The CDR3 extends over 17 amino acids. DNA for the CDR3: TGCAGTGCCGAGGGACTAGCGGGAGGCCCCCACCAAGAGACCCAGTACTTC. This encodes CSAEGLAGGPHQETQYF.

DNA for the CDR3: TGTGCCAGCAGTTACTCAACGGTAGCCTACGAGCAGTACTTC. This codes for CASSYSTVAYEQYF. The chain links TRBV6-2 or TRBV6-3 to TRBJ2-7; no clear D. Per the germline V gene, CDR1 is MNHEY and CDR2 is SVGEGT. This CDR3 has 14 amino acids. With 0 bases removed from V and 2 bases from J, the gap between germline ends came to 8 bases.

This clonotype was detected only a few times. The V and J genes are TRBV3-1 and TRBJ1-6; D gene uncertain. Trimming removed 5 bases at V and 3 bases at J, with 14 bases between. The CDR3 runs to 16 residues. Germline CDR1 is LGHDT and CDR2 is YNNKEL (reference sequence). The CDR3 DNA follows: TGTGCCAGCAGCTCCGGCCGACGAAGCTATAATTCACCCCTCCACTTT. This gives the protein CASSSGRRSYNSPLHF.

V and J are TRBV6-2 or TRBV6-3 and TRBJ1-5, with a possible D match to TRBD1 (5 bases). Germline V gene sequence: CDR1 MNHEY, CDR2 SVGEGT. The CDR3 has 18 amino acids. V lost 5 bases to trimming and J lost 0 bases, with 20 bases between them. The CDR3 loop is CASSPRGDWLNSNQPQHF. In DNA form, the CDR3 reads TGTGCCAGCAGTCCACGTGGGGACTGGCTTAATAGCAATCAGCCCCAGCATTTT.

There are a few counts of this clonotype. CDR3: CASSPRLAGTDNEQFF. The CDR3 bases are TGTGCCAGCAGTCCGCGACTAGCGGGGACCGACAATGAGCAGTTCTTC. The V call is TRBV12-3 or TRBV12-4, the J call TRBJ2-1, with TRBD2 identical over 11 bases. The CDR3 contains 16 residues. After removal of 5 bases from V and 5 bases from J, the junction contained 8 bases not matched to a gene.

This clonotype came up a few times. A read error may explain this, as a much larger clone is one base away. This chain connects TRBV11-2 to TRBJ2-1, with 10 nucleotides matching TRBD2. Per the germline V gene, CDR1 is SGHAT and CDR2 is FQNNGV. This CDR3 is built from 19 residues. The junction had 19 bases not matched to a gene; V was cut back by 3 bases and J by 8 bases. CDR3 loop: CASSFDPVLGKREGDEQFF. The CDR3 DNA sequence: TGTGCCAGCAGCTTTGACCCCGTTCTCGGGAAGCGGGAGGGCGATGAGCAGTTCTTC. The whole variable domain, remainder taken from reference TRBV11-2 and TRBJ2-1, is EAGVAQSPRYKIIEKRQSVAFWCNPISGHATLYWYQQILGQGPKLLIQFQNNGVVDDSQLPKDRFSAERLKGVDSTLKIQPAKLEDSAVYLCASSFDPVLGKREGDEQFFGPGTRLTVL.

This clonotype was counted ten times or more. V and J are TRBV7-9 and TRBJ2-7; D is perhaps TRBD2 (5 bases). Trimming cost V 5 bases and J 6 bases, with 8 bases left between them. This CDR3 contains 11 residues. From germline, CDR1 is SEHNR and CDR2 FQNEAQ (reference sequence). The CDR3 spells CASSPGSEQYF. The CDR3 DNA is TGTGCCAGCAGCCCGGGAAGCGAGCAGTACTTC.

This clonotype was seen a handful of times. The V call is TRBV11-2, the J call TRBJ2-2; the match to TRBD1 covers 8 bases. V shed 1 base and J 1 base; nucleotides not matched to a gene: 5. CDR1 is SGHAT, CDR2 FQNNGV, per germline. The CDR3 is 17 residues long. CDR3 sequence: CASSLAPGQVNTGELFF. The CDR3 DNA is TGTGCCAGCAGCTTAGCTCCGGGACAGGTGAACACCGGGGAGCTGTTTTTT.

The J gene is TRBJ2-3, the V gene TRBV7-9; the D is unclear. The ends were cut back, 6 bases at V and 2 bases at J, with 9 bases in the middle. Germline V gene data show CDR1 as SEHNR and CDR2 as FQNEAQ (reference sequence). This CDR3 has 13 amino acids. The CDR3: CASRGYPTDTQYF. The CDR3 nucleotides are TGTGCCAGCAGGGGCTATCCCACAGATACGCAGTATTTT.

This clonotype was counted a few times. One end of the junction varies from germline; a read error may be responsible. The chain carries TRBV9 and TRBJ2-2; D is unresolved. The CDR3 totals 14 residues. CDR1 is SGDLS and CDR2 is YYNGEE in the germline V gene. The CDR3 reads CATSPPANTGELFF. The DNA for the CDR3 is TGTGCCACCAGCCCTCCAGCGAACACCGGGGAGCTGTTTTTT.

The V gene is TRBV2, the J gene TRBJ2-2, with 10 bases that match TRBD1. The length of the CDR3 is 17 residues. J was trimmed by 1 base and V by 4 bases; bases with no gene match: 6. Germline-derived CDR1 and CDR2 are SNHLY and FYNNEI. CDR3 DNA sequence: TGTGCCAGCAGTGTCGGGACAGGGGTGATGAACACCGGGGAGCTGTTTTTT. Protein: CASSVGTGVMNTGELFF.

This clonotype appeared a few times. CDR3 in DNA: TGTGCCAGCAGCTCCTCGGGACTAGCGGGCAATGAGCAGTTCTTC. This codes for CASSSSGLAGNEQFF. This chain uses TRBV7-9 with TRBJ2-1; 12 nucleotides match TRBD2. The CDR3 runs 15 residues. Germline CDR1 SEHNR, CDR2 FQNEAQ (reference sequence). Trimming removed 4 bases from V and 6 bases from J; junction bases left unmatched: 4.